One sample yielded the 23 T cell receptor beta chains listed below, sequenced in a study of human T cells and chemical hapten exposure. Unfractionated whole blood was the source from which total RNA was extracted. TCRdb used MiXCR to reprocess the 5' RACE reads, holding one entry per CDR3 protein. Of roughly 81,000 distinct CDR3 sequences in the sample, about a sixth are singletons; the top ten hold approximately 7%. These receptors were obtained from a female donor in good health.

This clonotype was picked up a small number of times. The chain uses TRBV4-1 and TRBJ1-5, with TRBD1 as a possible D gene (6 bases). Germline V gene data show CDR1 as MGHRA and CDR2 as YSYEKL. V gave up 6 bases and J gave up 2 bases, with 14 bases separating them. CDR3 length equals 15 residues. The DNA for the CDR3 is TGCGCCAGCAGTCCGGACAGACGGGGCAATCAGCCCCAGCATTTT. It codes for CASSPDRRGNQPQHF.

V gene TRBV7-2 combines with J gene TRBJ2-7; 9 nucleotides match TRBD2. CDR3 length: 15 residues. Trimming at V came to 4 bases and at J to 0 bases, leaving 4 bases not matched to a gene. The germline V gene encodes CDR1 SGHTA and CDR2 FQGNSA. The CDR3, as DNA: TGTGCCAGCAGCTCCCAAGCGGGGGGCTCCTACGAGCAGTACTTC. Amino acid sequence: CASSSQAGGSYEQYF.

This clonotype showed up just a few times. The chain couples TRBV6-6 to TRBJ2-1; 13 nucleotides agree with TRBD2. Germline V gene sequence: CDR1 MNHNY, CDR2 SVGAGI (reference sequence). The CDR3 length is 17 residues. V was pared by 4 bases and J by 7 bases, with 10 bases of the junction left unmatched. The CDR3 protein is CASSSRTSGRRGNEQFF. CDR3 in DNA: TGTGCCAGCAGTTCACGGACTAGCGGGAGAAGAGGGAATGAGCAGTTCTTC.

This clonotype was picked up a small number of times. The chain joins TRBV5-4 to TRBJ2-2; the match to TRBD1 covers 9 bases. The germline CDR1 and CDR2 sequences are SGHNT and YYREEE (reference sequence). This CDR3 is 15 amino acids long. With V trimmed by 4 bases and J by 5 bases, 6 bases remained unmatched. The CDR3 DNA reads TGTGCCAGCAGCGCCCGGGACAGGGAAACCGGGGAGCTGTTTTTT. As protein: CASSARDRETGELFF.

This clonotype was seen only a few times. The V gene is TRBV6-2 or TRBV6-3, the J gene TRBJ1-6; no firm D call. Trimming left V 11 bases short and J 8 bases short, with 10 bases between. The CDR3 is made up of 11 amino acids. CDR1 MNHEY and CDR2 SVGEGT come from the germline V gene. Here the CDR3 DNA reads TGTGCCGGCGGACGGGATTCACCCCTCCACTTT. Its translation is CAGGRDSPLHF.

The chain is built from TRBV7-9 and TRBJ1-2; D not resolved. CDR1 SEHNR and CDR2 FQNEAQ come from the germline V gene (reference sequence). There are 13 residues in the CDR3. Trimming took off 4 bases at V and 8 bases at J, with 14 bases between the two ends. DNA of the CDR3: TGTGCCAGCAGCTCGGACCCAGCCGGCGGCTACACCTTC. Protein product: CASSSDPAGGYTF.

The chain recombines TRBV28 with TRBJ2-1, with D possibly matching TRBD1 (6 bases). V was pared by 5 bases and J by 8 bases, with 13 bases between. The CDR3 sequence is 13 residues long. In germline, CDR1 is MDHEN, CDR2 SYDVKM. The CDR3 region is CASSAGQFHEQFF. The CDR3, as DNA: TGTGCCAGCAGTGCCGGACAGTTCCATGAGCAGTTCTTC.

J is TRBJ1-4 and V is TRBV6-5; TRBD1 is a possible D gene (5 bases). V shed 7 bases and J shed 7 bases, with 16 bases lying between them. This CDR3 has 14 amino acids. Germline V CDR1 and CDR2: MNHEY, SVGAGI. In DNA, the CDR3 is TGTGCCAGCATGGGACGGATTGAGGGTGAAAAACTGTTTTTT. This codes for CASMGRIEGEKLFF.

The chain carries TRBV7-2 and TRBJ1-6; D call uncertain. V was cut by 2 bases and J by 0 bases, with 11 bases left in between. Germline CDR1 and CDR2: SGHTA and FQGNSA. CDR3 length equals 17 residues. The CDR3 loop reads CASSLPAGSSYNSPLHF. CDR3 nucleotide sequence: TGTGCCAGCAGCTTACCGGCCGGTAGCTCCTATAATTCACCCCTCCACTTT.

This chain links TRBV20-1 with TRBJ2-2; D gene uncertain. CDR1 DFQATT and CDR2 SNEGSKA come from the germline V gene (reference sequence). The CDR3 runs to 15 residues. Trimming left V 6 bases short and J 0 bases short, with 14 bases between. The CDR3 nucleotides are TGCAGTGCCCCCCGGAGCGACCCGAACACCGGGGAGCTGTTTTTT. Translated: CSAPRSDPNTGELFF.

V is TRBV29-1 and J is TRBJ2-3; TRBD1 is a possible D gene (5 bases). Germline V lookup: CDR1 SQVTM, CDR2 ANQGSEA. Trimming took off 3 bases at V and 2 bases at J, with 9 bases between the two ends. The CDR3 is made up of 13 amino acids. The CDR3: CSVESRATDTQYF. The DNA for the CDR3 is TGCAGCGTTGAGTCCAGGGCCACAGATACGCAGTATTTT.

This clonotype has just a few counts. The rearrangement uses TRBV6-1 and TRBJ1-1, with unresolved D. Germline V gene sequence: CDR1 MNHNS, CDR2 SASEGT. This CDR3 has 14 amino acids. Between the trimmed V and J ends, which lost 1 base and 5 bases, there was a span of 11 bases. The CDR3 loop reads CASSEVNWWTEAFF. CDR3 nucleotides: TGTGCCAGCAGTGAAGTTAATTGGTGGACTGAAGCTTTCTTT.

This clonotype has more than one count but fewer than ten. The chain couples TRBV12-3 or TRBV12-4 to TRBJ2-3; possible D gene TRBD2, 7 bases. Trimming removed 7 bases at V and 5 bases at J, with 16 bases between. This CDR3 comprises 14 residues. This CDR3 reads CASTMRGGLDTQYF. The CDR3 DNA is TGTGCCAGCACAATGAGGGGGGGCCTAGATACGCAGTATTTT.

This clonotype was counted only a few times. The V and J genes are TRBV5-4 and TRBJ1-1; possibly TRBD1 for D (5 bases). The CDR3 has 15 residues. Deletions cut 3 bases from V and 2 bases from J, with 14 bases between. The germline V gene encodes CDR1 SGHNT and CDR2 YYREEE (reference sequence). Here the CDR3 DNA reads TGTGCCAGCAGCTGGGGGTCCCGGACCAACACTGAAGCTTTCTTT. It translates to CASSWGSRTNTEAFF.

For the CDR3, the DNA is TGTGCCAGCAGCTTAGCATTTCGGCGTGACGTGGGTGAAAAACTGTTTTTT. Its protein product is CASSLAFRRDVGEKLFF. V usage is TRBV7-2 and J usage is TRBJ1-4; D unresolved. The CDR3 length is 17 residues. Per germline, CDR1 SGHTA and CDR2 FQGNSA. Trimming took off 0 bases at V and 7 bases at J, with 18 bases between the two ends.

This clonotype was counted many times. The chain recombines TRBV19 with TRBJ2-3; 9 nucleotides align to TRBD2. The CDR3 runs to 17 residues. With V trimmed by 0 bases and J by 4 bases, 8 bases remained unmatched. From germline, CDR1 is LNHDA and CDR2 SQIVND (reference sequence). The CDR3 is CASSIDALAGMSDTQYF. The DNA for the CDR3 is TGTGCCAGTAGTATAGATGCCCTAGCGGGAATGTCAGATACGCAGTATTTT.

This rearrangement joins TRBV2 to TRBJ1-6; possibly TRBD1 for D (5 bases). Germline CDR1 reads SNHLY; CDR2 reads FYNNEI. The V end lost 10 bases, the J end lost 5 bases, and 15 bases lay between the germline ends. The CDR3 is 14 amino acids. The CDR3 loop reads CANGRTDNNSPLHF. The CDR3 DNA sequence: TGTGCCAACGGACGGACGGACAATAATTCACCCCTCCACTTT.

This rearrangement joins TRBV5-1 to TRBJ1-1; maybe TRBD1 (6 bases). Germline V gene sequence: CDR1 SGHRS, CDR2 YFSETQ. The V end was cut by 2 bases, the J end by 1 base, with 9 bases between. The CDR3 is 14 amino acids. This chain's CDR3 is CASSFLQGNTEAFF. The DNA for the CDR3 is TGCGCCAGCAGCTTTCTACAGGGGAACACTGAAGCTTTCTTT. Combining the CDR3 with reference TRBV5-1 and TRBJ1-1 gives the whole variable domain KAGVTQTPRYLIKTRGQQVTLSCSPISGHRSVSWYQQTPGQGLQFLFEYFSETQRNKGNFPGRFSGRQFSNSRSEMNVSTLELGDSALYLCASSFLQGNTEAFFGQGTRLTVV.

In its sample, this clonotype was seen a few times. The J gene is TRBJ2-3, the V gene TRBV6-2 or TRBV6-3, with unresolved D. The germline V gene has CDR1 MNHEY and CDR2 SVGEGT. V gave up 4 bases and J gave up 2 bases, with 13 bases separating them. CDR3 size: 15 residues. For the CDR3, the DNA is TGTGCCAGCAGTTCGGTGGGCGAGACCACAGATACGCAGTATTTT. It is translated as CASSSVGETTDTQYF.

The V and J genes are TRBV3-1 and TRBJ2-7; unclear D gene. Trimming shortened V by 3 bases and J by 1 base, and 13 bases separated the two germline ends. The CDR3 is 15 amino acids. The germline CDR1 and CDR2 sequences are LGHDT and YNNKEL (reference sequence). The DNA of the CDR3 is TGTGCCAGCAGCCATCTTCTAAGCAGTTCCTACGAGCAGTACTTC. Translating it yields CASSHLLSSSYEQYF.

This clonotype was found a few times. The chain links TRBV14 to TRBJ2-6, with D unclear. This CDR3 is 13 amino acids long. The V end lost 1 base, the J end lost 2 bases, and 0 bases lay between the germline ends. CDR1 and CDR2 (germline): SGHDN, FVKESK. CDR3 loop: CASSQAGANVLTF. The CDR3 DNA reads TGTGCCAGCAGCCAAGCTGGGGCCAACGTCCTGACTTTC.

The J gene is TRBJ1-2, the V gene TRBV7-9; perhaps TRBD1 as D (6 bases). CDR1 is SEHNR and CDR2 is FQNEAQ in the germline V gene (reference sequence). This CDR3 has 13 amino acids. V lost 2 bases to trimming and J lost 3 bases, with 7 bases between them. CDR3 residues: CASSLSGDYGYTF. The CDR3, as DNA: TGTGCCAGCAGCTTATCAGGGGACTATGGCTACACCTTC.

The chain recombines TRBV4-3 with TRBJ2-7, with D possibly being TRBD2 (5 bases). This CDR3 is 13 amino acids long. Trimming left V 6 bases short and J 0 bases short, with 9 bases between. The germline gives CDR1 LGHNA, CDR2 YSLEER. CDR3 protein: CASSPGISYEQYF. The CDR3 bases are TGCGCCAGCAGTCCCGGGATCTCCTACGAGCAGTACTTC.